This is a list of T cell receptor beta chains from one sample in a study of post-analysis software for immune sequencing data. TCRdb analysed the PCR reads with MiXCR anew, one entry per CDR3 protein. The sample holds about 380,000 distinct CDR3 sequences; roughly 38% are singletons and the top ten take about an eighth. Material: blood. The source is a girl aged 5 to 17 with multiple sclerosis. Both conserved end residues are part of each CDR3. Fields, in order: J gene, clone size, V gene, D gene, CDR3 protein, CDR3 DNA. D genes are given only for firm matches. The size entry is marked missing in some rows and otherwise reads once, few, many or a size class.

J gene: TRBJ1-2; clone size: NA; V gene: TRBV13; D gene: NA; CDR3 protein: CASSSAGTYGYTF; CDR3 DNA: TGTGCCAGCAGCTCGGCCGGGACCTATGGCTACACCTTC
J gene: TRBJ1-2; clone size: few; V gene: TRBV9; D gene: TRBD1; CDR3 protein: CASSVRDREHGYTF; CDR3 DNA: TGTGCCAGCAGCGTCCGGGACAGGGAACATGGCTACACCTTC
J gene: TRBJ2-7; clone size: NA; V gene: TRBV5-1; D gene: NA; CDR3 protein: CASTQGDTSYEQYF; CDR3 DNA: TGTGCCAGCACCCAGGGCGACACGTCCTACGAGCAGTACTTC
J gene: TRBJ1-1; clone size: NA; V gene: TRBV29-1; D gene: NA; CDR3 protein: CSVGGGTEAFF; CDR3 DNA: TGCAGCGTCGGGGGGGGGACTGAAGCTTTCTTT
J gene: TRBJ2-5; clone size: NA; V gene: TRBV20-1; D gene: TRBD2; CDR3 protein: CSASGGSVGETQYF; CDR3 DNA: TGCAGTGCTTCTGGCGGGAGCGTCGGAGAGACCCAGTACTTC
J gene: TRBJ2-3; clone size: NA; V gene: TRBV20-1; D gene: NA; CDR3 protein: CSAGGTELKTTDTQYF; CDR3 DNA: TGCAGTGCGGGCGGGACCGAACTCAAAACCACAGATACGCAGTATTTT
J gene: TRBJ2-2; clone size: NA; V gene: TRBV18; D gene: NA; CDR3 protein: CASSRLEGAAGELFF; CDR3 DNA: TGTGCCAGCTCACGCCTGGAAGGAGCGGCCGGGGAGCTGTTTTTT
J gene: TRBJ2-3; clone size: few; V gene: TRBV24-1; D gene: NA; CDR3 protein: CATSDEDIPGADTQYF; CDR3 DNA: TGTGCCACCAGTGACGAGGACATCCCAGGGGCAGATACGCAGTATTTT
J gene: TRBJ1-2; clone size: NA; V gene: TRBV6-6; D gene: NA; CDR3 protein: CASSYSSDGYTF; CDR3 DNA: TGTGCCAGCAGTTACTCGTCAGATGGCTACACCTTC
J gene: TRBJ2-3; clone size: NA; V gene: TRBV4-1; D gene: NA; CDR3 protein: CASSQDSGIYTQYF; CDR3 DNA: TGCGCCAGCAGCCAAGATTCCGGGATTTATACGCAGTATTTT
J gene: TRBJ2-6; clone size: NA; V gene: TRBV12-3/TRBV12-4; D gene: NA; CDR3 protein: CASSLQGFGANVLTF; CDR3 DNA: TGTGCCAGCAGTCTACAGGGATTTGGGGCCAACGTCCTGACTTTC
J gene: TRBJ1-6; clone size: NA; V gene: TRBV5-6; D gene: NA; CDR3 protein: CASSFADRYSPLHF; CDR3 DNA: TGTGCCAGCAGCTTCGCGGATAGGTATTCACCCCTCCACTTT
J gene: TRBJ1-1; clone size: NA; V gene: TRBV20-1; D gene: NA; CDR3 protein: CSARNRRNTEAFF; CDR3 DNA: TGCAGTGCTAGGAACAGGCGGAACACTGAAGCTTTCTTT
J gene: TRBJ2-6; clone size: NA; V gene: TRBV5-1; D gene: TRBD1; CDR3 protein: CASSLAFWDRGQGANVLTF; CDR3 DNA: TGCGCCAGCAGCTTGGCCTTCTGGGACAGGGGGCAAGGGGCCAACGTCCTGACTTTC
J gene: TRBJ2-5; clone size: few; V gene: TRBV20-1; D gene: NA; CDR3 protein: CSARVRVAALQETQYF; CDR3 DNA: TGCAGTGCTAGAGTCCGGGTAGCGGCGCTCCAAGAGACCCAGTACTTC
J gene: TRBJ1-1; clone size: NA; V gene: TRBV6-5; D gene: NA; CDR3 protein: CASSSRGVSRGTEAFF; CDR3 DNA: TGTGCCAGCAGTTCTCGAGGGGTCTCAAGGGGCACTGAAGCTTTCTTT
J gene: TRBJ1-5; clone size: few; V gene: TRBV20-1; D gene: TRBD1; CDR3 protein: CSARVLSNRGQPQHF; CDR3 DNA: TGCAGTGCTAGGGTGTTATCCAACAGGGGCCAGCCCCAGCATTTT
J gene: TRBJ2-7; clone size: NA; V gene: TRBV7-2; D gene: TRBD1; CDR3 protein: CASSGPGTGPCYEQYF; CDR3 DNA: TGTGCCAGCAGCGGGCCAGGGACAGGACCCTGCTACGAGCAGTACTTC
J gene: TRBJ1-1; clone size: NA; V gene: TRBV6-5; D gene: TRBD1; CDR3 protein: CASRDRAPTEAFF; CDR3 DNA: TGTGCCAGCAGAGACAGGGCCCCCACTGAAGCTTTCTTT
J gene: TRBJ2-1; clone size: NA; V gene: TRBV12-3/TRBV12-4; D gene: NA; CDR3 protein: CASSLRGRGQAGWTYNEQFF; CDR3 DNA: TGTGCCAGCAGTTTAAGGGGGAGGGGTCAGGCGGGCTGGACGTACAATGAGCAGTTCTTC
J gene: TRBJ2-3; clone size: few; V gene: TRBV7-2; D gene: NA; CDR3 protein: CASSLEALTSTDTQYF; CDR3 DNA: TGTGCCAGCAGCTTAGAAGCTTTAACTAGCACAGATACGCAGTATTTT
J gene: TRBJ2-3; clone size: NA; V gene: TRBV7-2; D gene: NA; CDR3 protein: CASSFGGESTDTQYF; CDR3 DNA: TGTGCCAGCAGCTTCGGCGGGGAAAGCACAGATACGCAGTATTTT
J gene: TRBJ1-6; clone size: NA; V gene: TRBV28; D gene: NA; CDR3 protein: CASSQQYGGGNSPLHF; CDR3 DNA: TGTGCCAGCAGCCAGCAATACGGCGGCGGAAATTCACCCCTCCACTTT
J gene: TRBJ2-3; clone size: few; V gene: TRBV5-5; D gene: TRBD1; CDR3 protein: CASSFEQGSGTDTQYF; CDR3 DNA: TGTGCCAGCAGCTTCGAACAGGGGTCTGGCACAGATACGCAGTATTTT
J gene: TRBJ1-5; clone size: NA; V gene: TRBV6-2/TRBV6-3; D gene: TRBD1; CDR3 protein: CASRFGQGTQPQHF; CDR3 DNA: TGTGCCAGCAGATTTGGACAGGGAACTCAGCCCCAGCATTTT
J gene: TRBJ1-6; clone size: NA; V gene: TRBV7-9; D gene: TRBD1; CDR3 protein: CASRPFGQARDSPLHF; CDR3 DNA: TGTGCCAGCAGACCGTTTGGACAGGCTCGGGATTCACCCCTCCACTTT
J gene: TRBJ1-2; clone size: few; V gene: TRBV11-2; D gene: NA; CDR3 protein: CASSLDTGVPNYGYTF; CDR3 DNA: TGTGCCAGCAGCTTAGATACGGGGGTACCAAACTATGGCTACACCTTC
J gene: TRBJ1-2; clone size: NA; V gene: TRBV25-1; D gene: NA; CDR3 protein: CASSESQGNYGYTF; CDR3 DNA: TGTGCCAGCAGTGAATCACAGGGCAACTATGGCTACACCTTC
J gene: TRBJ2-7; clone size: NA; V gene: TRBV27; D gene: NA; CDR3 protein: CASSAGDFAYEQYF; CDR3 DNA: TGTGCCAGTAGTGCAGGGGACTTTGCCTACGAGCAGTACTTC
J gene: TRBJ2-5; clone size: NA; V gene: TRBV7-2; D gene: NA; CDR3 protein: CASSYSGGETQYF; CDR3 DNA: TGTGCCAGCAGCTATAGCGGAGGAGAGACCCAGTACTTC
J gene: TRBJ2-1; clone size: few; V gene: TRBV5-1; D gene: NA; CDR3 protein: CASSFQGSEQFF; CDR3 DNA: TGCGCCAGCAGCTTTCAGGGTAGTGAGCAGTTCTTC
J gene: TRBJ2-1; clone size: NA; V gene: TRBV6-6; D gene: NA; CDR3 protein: CASSPGGTRGYNEQFF; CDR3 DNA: TGTGCCAGCAGCCCCGGGGGAACGAGGGGCTACAATGAGCAGTTCTTC
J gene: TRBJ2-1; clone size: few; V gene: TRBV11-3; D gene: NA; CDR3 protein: CASSSHRASSYNEQFF; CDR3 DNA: TGTGCCAGCAGCTCCCACAGGGCAAGCTCCTACAATGAGCAGTTCTTC
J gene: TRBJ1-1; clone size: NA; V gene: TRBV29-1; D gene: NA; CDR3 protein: CSAQTGGGTEAFF; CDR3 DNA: TGCAGCGCCCAGACAGGTGGGGGGACTGAAGCTTTCTTT
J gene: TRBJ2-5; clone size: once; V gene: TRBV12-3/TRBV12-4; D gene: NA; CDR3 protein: CASSQRTSQETQYF; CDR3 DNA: TGTGCCAGCAGTCAGCGGACTTCCCAAGAGACCCAGTACTTC
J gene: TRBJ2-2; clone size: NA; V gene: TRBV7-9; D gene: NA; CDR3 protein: CASRGYTNTGELFF; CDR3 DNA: TGTGCCAGCAGGGGCTACACGAACACCGGGGAGCTGTTTTTT
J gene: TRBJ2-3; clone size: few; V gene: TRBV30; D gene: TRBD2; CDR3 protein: CAWSLRAGWGTQYF; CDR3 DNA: TGTGCCTGGAGTCTCAGAGCGGGGTGGGGTACGCAGTATTTT
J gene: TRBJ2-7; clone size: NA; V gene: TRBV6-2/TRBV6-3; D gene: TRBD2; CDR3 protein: CASRRLAGVYEQYF; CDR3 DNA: TGTGCCAGCAGAAGACTGGCGGGAGTTTACGAGCAGTACTTC
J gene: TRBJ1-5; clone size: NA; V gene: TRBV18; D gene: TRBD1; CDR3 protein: CASSPRGQGIDGNQPQHF; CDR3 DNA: TGTGCCAGCTCACCTAGGGGACAGGGTATCGACGGCAATCAGCCCCAGCATTTT
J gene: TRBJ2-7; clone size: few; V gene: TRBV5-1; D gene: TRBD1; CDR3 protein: CASSLGPGQATYEQYF; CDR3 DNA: TGCGCCAGCAGCCTAGGCCCGGGACAGGCGACCTACGAGCAGTACTTC
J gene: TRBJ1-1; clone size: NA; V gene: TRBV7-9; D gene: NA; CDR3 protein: CASRLEAEAFF; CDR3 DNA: TGTGCCAGCAGACTGGAGGCGGAAGCTTTCTTT
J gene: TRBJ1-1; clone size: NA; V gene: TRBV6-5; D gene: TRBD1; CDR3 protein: CASSRDSWNTEAFF; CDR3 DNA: TGTGCCAGCAGTCGGGACAGCTGGAACACTGAAGCTTTCTTT
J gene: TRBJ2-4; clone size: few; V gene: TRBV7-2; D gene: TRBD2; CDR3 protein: CASSPPYSGGAKNIQYF; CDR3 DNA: TGTGCCAGCAGCCCGCCCTACAGCGGGGGGGCAAAAAACATTCAGTACTTC
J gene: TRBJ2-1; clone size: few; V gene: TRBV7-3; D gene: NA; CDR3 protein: CASSLIAGEGYEQFF; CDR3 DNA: TGTGCCAGCAGCTTAATTGCAGGAGAGGGGTATGAGCAGTTCTTC
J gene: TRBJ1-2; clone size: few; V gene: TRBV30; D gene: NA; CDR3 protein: CAGAPQVSAFGYTF; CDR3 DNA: TGTGCCGGAGCCCCACAGGTCTCCGCTTTTGGCTACACCTTC
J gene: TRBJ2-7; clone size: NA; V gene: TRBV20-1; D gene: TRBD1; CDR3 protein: CSARTGAYEQYF; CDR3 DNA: TGCAGTGCTAGGACAGGGGCCTACGAGCAGTACTTC
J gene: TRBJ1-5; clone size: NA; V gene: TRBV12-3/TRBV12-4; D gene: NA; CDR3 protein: CASSFLAFSSPQHF; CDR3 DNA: TGTGCCAGCAGCTTTTTAGCTTTTTCCTCCCCCCAGCATTTT
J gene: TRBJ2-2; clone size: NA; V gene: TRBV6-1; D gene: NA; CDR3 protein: CASSEAVTGERFF; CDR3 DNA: TGTGCCAGCAGTGAAGCTGTCACCGGGGAGCGGTTTTTT
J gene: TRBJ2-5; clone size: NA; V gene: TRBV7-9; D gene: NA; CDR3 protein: CASSQTETQETQYF; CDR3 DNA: TGTGCCAGCAGTCAGACAGAGACCCAAGAGACCCAGTACTTC
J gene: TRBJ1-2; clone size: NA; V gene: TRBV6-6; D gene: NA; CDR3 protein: CASSYGSRDGGYTF; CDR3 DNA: TGTGCCAGCAGTTACGGTTCCAGGGATGGTGGCTACACCTTC
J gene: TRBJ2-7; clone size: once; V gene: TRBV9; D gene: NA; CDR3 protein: CASSALVGDKQYF; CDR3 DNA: TGTGCCAGCAGCGCCCTTGTCGGGGACAAGCAGTACTTC
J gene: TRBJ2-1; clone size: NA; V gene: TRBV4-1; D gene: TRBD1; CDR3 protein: CASSHKQGANEQFF; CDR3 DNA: TGCGCCAGCAGCCACAAACAGGGGGCCAATGAGCAGTTCTTC
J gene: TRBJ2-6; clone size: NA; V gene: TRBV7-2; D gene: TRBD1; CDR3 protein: CASSRTGFGANVLTF; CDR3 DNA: TGTGCCAGCAGCCGGACAGGGTTTGGGGCCAACGTCCTGACTTTC
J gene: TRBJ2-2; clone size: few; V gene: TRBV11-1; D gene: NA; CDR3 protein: CASSPRGPGELFF; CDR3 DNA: TGTGCCAGCAGCCCTCGCGGGCCCGGGGAGCTGTTTTTT